This is a list of T cell receptor beta chains from one sample in a study of vaccination and CD4 T cells after COVID-19. Their specific antigens are unknown. TCRdb redid the calling of the PCR reads with MiXCR, one entry per CDR3 protein. The data contain about 12,000 distinct CDR3 sequences, around 77% of them seen just once; the ten biggest clones take up roughly 19%. Sequenced: CD4+ T cells from blood, cultured in vitro. The receptors originated from a human donor who had recovered from COVID-19. Each CDR3 is given with its conserved first and last residue. Fields, in order: J gene, D gene, V gene, CDR3 length, clone size, CDR3 protein, CDR3 DNA. D genes are given only for firm matches. Clone size is given for some rows only: seen once, a few or many times, or a class if the clone is expanded.

J: TRBJ1-1; D: -; V: TRBV27; length: 16; size: -; CDR3: CASSFRTPTKGTEAFF; DNA: TGTGCCAGCAGTTTTCGGACCCCAACGAAGGGCACTGAAGCTTTCTTT
J: TRBJ2-3; D: -; V: TRBV4-2; length: 16; size: once; CDR3: CASSQDGEPPTDTQYF; DNA: TGTGCCAGCAGCCAAGACGGGGAACCCCCCACAGATACGCAGTATTTT
J: TRBJ1-2; D: -; V: TRBV5-6; length: 14; size: -; CDR3: CASSPGTLVYGYTF; DNA: TGTGCCAGCAGCCCCGGGACACTCGTCTATGGCTACACCTTC
J: TRBJ2-7; D: -; V: TRBV20-1; length: 14; size: few; CDR3: CSAREPGHLYEQYF; DNA: TGCAGTGCTAGAGAGCCGGGACACCTCTACGAGCAGTACTTC
J: TRBJ2-7; D: TRBD2; V: TRBV27; length: 15; size: -; CDR3: CASSSSGATSYEQYF; DNA: TGTGCCAGCAGCTCCAGCGGGGCAACCTCCTACGAGCAGTACTTC
J: TRBJ1-2; D: -; V: TRBV7-2; length: 15; size: -; CDR3: CASSPGRGTNYGYTF; DNA: TGTGCCAGCAGCCCCGGGCGAGGAACTAACTATGGCTACACCTTC
J: TRBJ2-1; D: -; V: TRBV27; length: 16; size: once; CDR3: CASSSLGTFPYNEQFF; DNA: TGTGCCAGCAGTTCTTTAGGGACTTTCCCCTACAATGAGCAGTTCTTC
J: TRBJ1-6; D: -; V: TRBV25-1; length: 15; size: -; CDR3: CASRQNQGYNSPLHF; DNA: TGTGCCAGCAGGCAGAATCAGGGATATAATTCACCCCTCCACTTT
J: TRBJ2-7; D: TRBD2; V: TRBV18; length: 15; size: -; CDR3: CASSAASGGPYEQYF; DNA: TGTGCCAGCTCGGCGGCCAGCGGGGGACCCTACGAGCAGTACTTC
J: TRBJ1-2; D: -; V: TRBV20-1; length: 15; size: -; CDR3: CCPGAGNERGHGYTF; DNA: TGCTGCCCAGGCGCAGGGAATGAGAGGGGTCATGGCTACACCTTC
J: TRBJ2-3; D: -; V: TRBV27; length: 13; size: -; CDR3: CASILAGTDTQYF; DNA: TGTGCCAGCATCTTGGCGGGCACAGATACGCAGTATTTT
J: TRBJ2-7; D: -; V: TRBV7-2; length: 15; size: -; CDR3: CASSFSHTGTYEQYF; DNA: TGTGCCAGCAGCTTCTCGCATACGGGGACCTACGAGCAGTACTTC
J: TRBJ2-5; D: -; V: TRBV4-3; length: 13; size: -; CDR3: CASSRGEEETQYF; DNA: TGCGCCAGCAGTCGAGGGGAGGAGGAGACCCAGTACTTC